This T cell receptor beta chain was captured by sequencing in a study of T-cell memory formation after mild COVID-19. This clonotype was recorded a few times. 5'RACE with constant-segment primers built TCRalpha and TCRbeta cDNA libraries with UMIs. TCRdb itself ran the 5' RACE reads through MiXCR, one entry per CDR3 protein. The table lists 400,000 to 500,000 distinct CDR3 sequences, less than 25% of them singletons, with around 9.5% in the top ten. The CDR3 runs 13 residues. The germline V gene has CDR1 SEHNR and CDR2 FQNEAQ (reference sequence). Trimming cost V 3 bases and J 8 bases, with 13 bases left between them.

The sequencing sample was made of PBMCs or a T cell subset sorted from them (not recorded which). The receptor was isolated from an adult woman who had mild COVID-19 (a few samples of this study predate the infection). Cell type and time point are not known. This rearrangement joins TRBV7-9 to TRBJ1-2; TRBD1 is a possible D gene (5 bases). The DNA for the CDR3 is TGTGCCAGCAGCTTTAGGGACGGCACGGGCTACACCTTC. Translation gives CASSFRDGTGYTF.